The rows below give T cell receptor beta chains drawn from one sample of a study of T cell repertoires in aging, cancer and after chemotherapy. TCRdb ran MiXCR on the multiplex PCR reads and lists one entry per CDR3 protein. This sample carries 2,500 to 3,000 distinct CDR3 sequences, roughly 54% of them seen once, and the ten largest clones take approximately 72%. The sequencing input was blood. All receptors come from a human donor with a blood cancer. Each CDR3 is given with its conserved first and last residue. D genes are given only for firm matches. Only part of the rows carry a size: once, few, many, or a class if the clone is expanded.

V gene	clone size	J gene	D gene	CDR3 DNA	CDR3 protein
TRBV29-1	NA	TRBJ2-1	TRBD2	TGCAGCGTTGTTGGGGGACGGGTGGCGGGGGTCTCCTACAATGAGCAGTTCTTC	CSVVGGRVAGVSYNEQFF
TRBV29-1	NA	TRBJ2-7	NA	TGCAGCGTTGAAGAGGGACCGCCGTACGAGCAGTACTTC	CSVEEGPPYEQYF
TRBV24-1	NA	TRBJ2-1	NA	TGTGCCACCAGTGATTCACGTACAGGGTACCGCAATGAGCAGTTCTTC	CATSDSRTGYRNEQFF
TRBV6-5	NA	TRBJ2-7	TRBD1	TGTGCCAGCAGTTATGGTAGGGACAGCTCCTACGAGCAGTACTTC	CASSYGRDSSYEQYF
TRBV7-2	NA	TRBJ1-1	NA	TGTGCCAGAAGCCCCGTTCAGCCGAACACTGAAGCTTTCTTT	CARSPVQPNTEAFF
TRBV6-5	NA	TRBJ1-5	NA	TGTGCCAGCAGTTACCTAGAGACCCAGGTAGGTCAGCCCCAGCATTTT	CASSYLETQVGQPQHF
TRBV30	NA	TRBJ2-7	NA	TGTGCCTGGAGTGAGGGGCGAGAGCAGTACTTC	CAWSEGREQYF
TRBV29-1	few	TRBJ1-2	TRBD1	TGCAGCGTCAAACAGGGGGCGGGTTCCAGGGGGACCTTC	CSVKQGAGSRGTF
TRBV5-4	few	TRBJ2-3	NA	TGTGCCAGCAGCCTGACGTGGGTCAGAGCAGATACGCAGTATTTT	CASSLTWVRADTQYF
TRBV24-1	NA	TRBJ1-4	NA	TGTGCCACCAGTGATAAGGGACCTCATGGGAGTGAAAAACTGTTTTTT	CATSDKGPHGSEKLFF
TRBV27	few	TRBJ2-1	TRBD2	TGTGCCAGCAGTCTCCGACTAGCGGGGGGGCTTAATGAGCAGTTCTTC	CASSLRLAGGLNEQFF
TRBV6-1	few	TRBJ1-5	NA	TGTGCCAGCAGCCCACTCAATCAGCCCCAGCATTTT	CASSPLNQPQHF
TRBV6-5	NA	TRBJ1-1	NA	TGTGCCAGCAGTTATTCCCCGGGTGTCACTGAAGCTTTCTTT	CASSYSPGVTEAFF
TRBV13	NA	TRBJ1-1	TRBD1	TGTGCCAGCAGAAGATCAGGGGGTACTGAAGCTTTCTTT	CASRRSGGTEAFF
TRBV5-6	NA	TRBJ1-6	NA	TGTGCCAGCAGCAAGGATTCACCCCTCCACTTT	CASSKDSPLHF
TRBV6-2/TRBV6-3	few	TRBJ2-1	NA	TGTGCCAGCAGTTACTGGGTATACAATGAGCAGTTCTTC	CASSYWVYNEQFF
TRBV24-1	NA	TRBJ2-7	TRBD1	TGTGCCACCAGTGAAACCGGTACAGGGGGGCCCAACGAGCAGTACTTC	CATSETGTGGPNEQYF
TRBV5-4	NA	TRBJ1-2	NA	TGTGCCAGCAGCTTCGGGGGTTTAGCCTATGGCTACACCTTC	CASSFGGLAYGYTF
TRBV6-5	few	TRBJ1-1	NA	TGTGCCAGCCTCGTAGCGATGGCGAGCACTGAAGCTTTCTTT	CASLVAMASTEAFF
TRBV6-1	medium-sized	TRBJ1-6	TRBD1	TGTGCCAGTTTACCTAAAGGGACAGGGGGATCACCCCTCCACTTT	CASLPKGTGGSPLHF
TRBV19	NA	TRBJ1-2	NA	TGTGCCGGGGGACACAGGTACAACTTC	CAGGHRYNF
TRBV30	NA	TRBJ1-1	TRBD1	TGTGCCTGGAAAACAGGGGGGGAGACTGAAGCTTTCTTT	CAWKTGGETEAFF
TRBV30	few	TRBJ2-3	TRBD2	TGTGCCTGGAGTACCTACCCCTTATCTAGCGGGGGACCAGATACGCAGTATTTT	CAWSTYPLSSGGPDTQYF
TRBV6-5	NA	TRBJ2-2	NA	TGTGCCAGCAGTTTATTCGTCAGGTCCTCCGGGGAGCTGTTTTTT	CASSLFVRSSGELFF
TRBV6-6	NA	TRBJ2-4	NA	TGTGCCAGCAGTAGACCTGCGACCAAAAACATTCGGTACTTC	CASSRPATKNIRYF
TRBV30	few	TRBJ2-5	NA	TGTGCCTGGCTGCCAGAGGGACTCCCAGGGGAGACCCAGTACTTC	CAWLPEGLPGETQYF
TRBV11-1	NA	TRBJ2-1	NA	TGCGCCAGCAGCTTCCCGACTAGGACTACGTACAATGAGCAGTTCTTC	CASSFPTRTTYNEQFF
TRBV6-2/TRBV6-3	once	TRBJ2-5	NA	TGTGCCAGCAGTTACTCGAAGGGTCTGAAAGAGACCCAGTACTTC	CASSYSKGLKETQYF
TRBV6-5	few	TRBJ1-2	NA	TGTGCCAGCAGTGGCCAGGCGGGCTATGGCTACACCTTC	CASSGQAGYGYTF
TRBV24-1	NA	TRBJ1-2	TRBD1	TGTGCCACCAGTGATGATGGACAGGGTGACTATGGCTACACCTTC	CATSDDGQGDYGYTF
TRBV6-2/TRBV6-3	NA	TRBJ1-2	TRBD1	TGTGCCAGCAGTTACTCCGCCGGGACAGGGGAAGGGAGGGGCTACACCTTC	CASSYSAGTGEGRGYTF
TRBV30	once	TRBJ2-2	TRBD2	TGTGCCTGGAGGAGGCCCGGGCTAGCGGGGGACACCGGGGAGCTGTTTTTT	CAWRRPGLAGDTGELFF
TRBV5-4	NA	TRBJ1-2	NA	TGTGCCAGCAGCTTGTGGACCCTCGCCGCTAACTATGGCTACACCTTC	CASSLWTLAANYGYTF
TRBV12-3/TRBV12-4	few	TRBJ1-2	NA	TGTGCCAGCAGCCTCGCTAAGAGGGGCTACACCTTC	CASSLAKRGYTF
TRBV24-1	few	TRBJ1-5	TRBD1	TGTGCCACCAGTGCGGGGACAGGGTTGGATCAGCCCCAGCATTTT	CATSAGTGLDQPQHF
TRBV24-1	few	TRBJ2-7	NA	TGTGCCACCAGTGGGGCAGGCTCCTACGAGCAGTACTTC	CATSGAGSYEQYF
TRBV7-6	few	TRBJ2-1	TRBD2	TGTGCCAGCAGCTTAGCGGGGGGAGGACTAGCCCTCGACAATGAGCAGTTCTTC	CASSLAGGGLALDNEQFF
TRBV20-1	NA	TRBJ1-5	NA	TGCAGTGCTAGAGCTCAGGGAGTCAATCAGCCCCAGCATTTT	CSARAQGVNQPQHF
TRBV5-6	NA	TRBJ2-7	TRBD1	TGCGCCAGCAGCTGGACAGGGGTTCCCTACGAGCAGTACTTC	CASSWTGVPYEQYF
TRBV30	hyperexpanded	TRBJ2-1	NA	TGTGCCTGGGTGGAGAACAATGAGCAGTTCTTC	CAWVENNEQFF
TRBV18	few	TRBJ1-6	TRBD1	TGTGCCAGCTCACCACGAGGGACAGCGGATCCGAGGTCACCCCTCCACTTT	CASSPRGTADPRSPLHF
TRBV7-6	NA	TRBJ2-3	NA	TGTGCCAGCAGCTTCTCGACTGCTCGCTTCACAGATACGCAGTATTTT	CASSFSTARFTDTQYF
TRBV30	NA	TRBJ1-3	NA	TGTGCCTGGACTAAGCGGGATGTGGGAAACACCATATATTTT	CAWTKRDVGNTIYF
TRBV6-5	few	TRBJ1-2	TRBD1	TGTGCCAGCAGAGAGACAGGGCTAAATGGCTACACCTTC	CASRETGLNGYTF
TRBV14	once	TRBJ1-1	NA	TGTGCCAGCAGCCACTGGGGGGCTTGGACTGAAGCTTTCTTT	CASSHWGAWTEAFF
TRBV30	NA	TRBJ1-1	NA	TGTGCCTGGAGTCGTGGGGAAGCTTTCTTT	CAWSRGEAFF
TRBV5-4	few	TRBJ2-1	NA	TGTGCCAGCAGCCCGGGTGGGGGGGACAGCTCCTACAATGAGCAGTTCTTC	CASSPGGGDSSYNEQFF